The 18 T cell receptor beta chains below all came from one sample that was sequenced in a study of cytomegalovirus exposure and HLA in healthy donors. The PCR had 60 Vbeta and 13 Jbeta primers. The protocol was immunoSEQ multiplex PCR, while the TCRdb copy is restricted to in-frame clones and leaves out a portion. The sample consists of roughly 86,000 clones, around 66% of them appearing once. Sequencing was carried out using PBMCs. These receptors were collected from a man aged 25 to 40 in good health and CMV-seronegative.

This clone appeared a few times. The chain combines TRBV5-6 with TRBJ2-5; tentatively, D is TRBD1 (6 bases). The length of the CDR3 is 17 residues. Germline assignment: CDR1 SGHDT and CDR2 YYEEEE. V was pared by 3 bases and J by 1 base, with 19 bases between. The CDR3 nucleotides read TGTGCCAGCAGCTGGTGGGCCCTATACAGGGCCCAAGAGACCCAGTACTTC. This gives the protein CASSWWALYRAQETQYF. Full variable domain (rest looked up from reference TRBV5-6 and TRBJ2-5): DAGVTQSPTHLIKTRGQQVTLRCSPKSGHDTVSWYQQALGQGPQFIFQYYEEEERQRGNFPDRFSGHQFPNYSSELNVNALLLGDSALYLCASSWWALYRAQETQYFGPGTRLLVL.

CDR3 amino acids: CASSSTGWEGFYEQYF. Here the CDR3 DNA reads TGCGCCAGCAGCTCCACGGGGTGGGAGGGCTTCTACGAGCAGTACTTC. The J gene is TRBJ2-7, the V gene TRBV5-1, with 7 positions matching TRBD2. CDR1 and CDR2 from the germline V gene are SGHRS and YFSETQ. The trim removed 3 bases at V and 3 bases at J, leaving 12 bases unmatched. The CDR3 contains 16 residues.

This clone turned up a few times. This rearrangement joins TRBV5-1 to TRBJ2-4; tentative D call: TRBD1 (5 bases). This CDR3 has 16 residues. Germline CDR1 reads SGHRS; CDR2 reads YFSETQ. V gave up 4 bases and J gave up 2 bases, with 16 bases separating them. The CDR3 protein is CASSVGDRGSKNIQYF. CDR3 in DNA: TGCGCCAGCAGCGTAGGGGATAGGGGTTCCAAAAACATTCAGTACTTC.

V usage is TRBV4-1 and J usage is TRBJ1-5; D remains ambiguous. This CDR3 comprises 16 residues. Per germline, CDR1 MGHRA and CDR2 YSYEKL. V lost 1 base and J lost 6, with 16 bases in between. The CDR3 coding sequence is TGCGCCAGCAGCCAAGTGGGCTCGGGGAGAGGTCAGCCCCAGCATTTT. Protein product: CASSQVGSGRGQPQHF.

The chain uses TRBV7-6 and TRBJ2-3; 7 nucleotides align to TRBD2. CDR3 length: 14 amino acids. CDR1 SGHVS and CDR2 FNYEAQ come from the germline V gene. V gave up 1 base and J gave up 4 bases; unmatched junction bases: 2. The DNA for the CDR3 is TGTGCCAGCAGCTTAGTTCGGGGGGCAGATACGCAGTATTTT. Translated: CASSLVRGADTQYF.

The chain has TRBV7-9 and TRBJ1-4; D is ambiguous. Germline V lookup: CDR1 SEHNR, CDR2 FQNEAQ (reference sequence). The CDR3 runs 14 residues. The ends were cut back, 4 bases at V and 5 bases at J, with 11 bases in the middle. The CDR3 reads CASSSYDWNEKLFF. In DNA, the CDR3 is TGTGCCAGCAGCTCCTACGACTGGAATGAAAAACTGTTTTTT.

The chain links TRBV11-2 to TRBJ1-4; 8 bases are shared with TRBD1. The V gene's germline CDR1 is SGHAT and CDR2 FQNNGV. Trimming at V came to 5 bases and at J to 0 bases, leaving 2 bases not matched to a gene. There are 15 residues in the CDR3. The CDR3 nucleotides read TGTGCCAGCAGCCCACAGGGGGCAACTAATGAAAAACTGTTTTTT. It encodes CASSPQGATNEKLFF.

The chain uses TRBV28 and TRBJ2-1; 16 bases match TRBD2. V lost 6 bases and J lost 4; bases outside the gene matches: 9. The CDR3 totals 18 residues. CDR1 is MDHEN and CDR2 is SYDVKM in the germline V gene. In DNA form, the CDR3 reads TGTGCCAGCAGCGCGGGACTAGCGGGAGGGCCGCGGTACAATGAGCAGTTCTTC. It encodes CASSAGLAGGPRYNEQFF.

This clone has more than one count but fewer than ten. The chain combines TRBV4-1 with TRBJ2-1, with TRBD2 matching 8 bases. The V and J ends lost 5 bases and 4 bases, in that order; junction bases with no gene match: 10. Germline V lookup: CDR1 MGHRA, CDR2 YSYEKL. The CDR3 has 16 amino acids. CDR3 nucleotide sequence: TGCGCCAGCAGCTCCCGGACTAGCAACACTTACAATGAGCAGTTCTTC. It encodes CASSSRTSNTYNEQFF.

The gene calls are TRBV2 and TRBJ2-3; no definite D call. CDR1 is SNHLY and CDR2 is FYNNEI in the germline V gene. The CDR3 has 14 amino acids. V was clipped by 4 bases and J by 1 base, with 9 bases between them. The CDR3 loop reads CASSGSGGTDTQYF. The CDR3 bases are TGTGCCAGCAGTGGTTCGGGTGGCACAGATACGCAGTATTTT.

The V call is TRBV6-1, the J call TRBJ2-7; TRBD1 matches 7 bases. The V segment lost 2 bases and the J segment 4 bases; nucleotides outside the gene matches: 8. The CDR3 is 15 residues long. The V gene's germline CDR1 is MNHNS and CDR2 SASEGT. This CDR3 is CASSEFDRVGYEQYF. In DNA, the CDR3 is TGTGCCAGCAGTGAATTCGACAGGGTTGGGTACGAGCAGTACTTC.

The gene calls are TRBV10-3 and TRBJ2-1; 11 positions match TRBD2. Germline V gene lookup returns CDR1 ENHRY and CDR2 SYGVKD. Unmatched junction bases numbered 3, after V lost 6 bases and J lost 5 bases. This CDR3 is built from 14 residues. CDR3 coding DNA: TGTGCCATCAGGACTAGCGGGGCCAACAATGAGCAGTTCTTC. Protein product: CAIRTSGANNEQFF.

The genes are TRBV13 and TRBJ2-3; tentatively, D is TRBD2 (5 bases). The CDR3 sequence is 17 residues long. Germline V CDR1 and CDR2: PRHDT, FYEKMQ (reference sequence). Trimming stripped 5 bases from V and 4 bases from J, with 22 bases between. The CDR3 here is CASSRTGPPREPDTQYF. The DNA of the CDR3 is TGTGCCAGCAGCCGAACCGGACCCCCGAGGGAACCAGATACGCAGTATTTT.

The chain combines TRBV19 with TRBJ2-3; 13 bases match TRBD2. CDR1 LNHDA and CDR2 SQIVND come from the germline V gene (reference sequence). V was pared by 5 bases and J by 3 bases, with 17 bases of the junction left unmatched. The CDR3 is made up of 20 amino acids. CDR3 coding DNA: TGTGCCAGTAGTCTCCATCGACTAGCGGGGGGTCTCACAATAACAGATACGCAGTATTTT. It translates to CASSLHRLAGGLTITDTQYF.

This clone has just one count. The chain carries TRBV11-2 and TRBJ2-7, with 13 bases that match TRBD2. Trimming took 4 bases from V and 6 from J; bases not matched to a gene: 3. The length of the CDR3 is 14 residues. The V gene's germline CDR1 is SGHAT and CDR2 FQNNGV. CDR3 nucleotides: TGTGCCAGCAGCTCACTAGCGGGGGGGCTCGAGCAGTACTTC. Translating it yields CASSSLAGGLEQYF.

The J gene is TRBJ2-5, the V gene TRBV5-1; maybe TRBD2 (6 bases). This CDR3 contains 13 residues. V dropped 1 base and J dropped 3 bases, with 7 bases sitting between them. Germline CDR1 and CDR2: SGHRS and YFSETQ. The CDR3 reads CASSLWGEETQYF. As DNA, the CDR3 is TGCGCCAGCAGCTTGTGGGGGGAAGAGACCCAGTACTTC.

The J gene is TRBJ1-2, the V gene TRBV5-1, with D perhaps matching TRBD1 (6 bases). There are 13 residues in the CDR3. With 6 bases removed from V and 3 bases from J, the gap between germline ends came to 12 bases. The germline gives CDR1 SGHRS, CDR2 YFSETQ. DNA of the CDR3: TGCGCCAGCACCGGAGGGGGGGACTATGGCTACACCTTC. Translating gives CASTGGGDYGYTF.

This clone was seen more than once but under ten times. The J gene is TRBJ1-4, the V gene TRBV7-9; D not resolved. The germline CDR1 and CDR2 sequences are SEHNR and FQNEAQ (reference sequence). This CDR3 has 15 residues. Trimming pared 5 bases from V and 5 bases from J, leaving 15 bases between. CDR3 in amino acids: CASSPRYSGNEKLFF. The CDR3 DNA reads as TGTGCCAGCAGCCCACGATACAGTGGAAATGAAAAACTGTTTTTT. Full variable domain (rest looked up from reference TRBV7-9 and TRBJ1-4): DTGVSQNPRHKITKRGQNVTFRCDPISEHNRLYWYRQTLGQGPEFLTYFQNEAQLEKSRLLSDRFSAERPKGSFSTLEIQRTEQGDSAMYLCASSPRYSGNEKLFFGSGTQLSVL.